This TCR beta chain was captured by sequencing in a study of CD8 T cells in Susac syndrome. About the study: About 6 sequenced Susac syndrome patients had clinically active disease, while about 8 were in remission.

General study results and limits: More than 15 Susac-specific public clones were found in total CD8+ repertoires and five in CD8+ TEMRA repertoires.

Random hexamers served to reverse transcribe roughly 0.45 to 1 ug RNA. TCRdb redid the calling of the immunoSEQ multiplex PCR reads with MiXCR, one entry per CDR3 protein. The sample yields about 190,000 distinct CDR3 sequences, more than 85% seen once. As to this clonotype: Its antigen is not identified.

The sequenced sample was CD8+ T cells from PBMCs. This TCR was recovered from a human donor with Susac syndrome.

The CDR3 spells CAISAGGPAEPQHF. CDR3 nucleotides: TGTGCCATCAGTGCAGGGGGCCCCGCCGAGCCCCAGCATTTT. The chain recombines TRBV10-3 with TRBJ1-5, with 8 bases identical to TRBD1. Unmatched junction bases numbered 7, after V lost 4 bases and J lost 8 bases. The CDR3 spans 14 residues. Looked up from germline, CDR1 is ENHRY and CDR2 is SYGVKD.